The clone carrying this TCR beta chain was observed a few times. Expressed TCRB transcripts were sequenced after all isolated RNA was converted to cDNA. Sequenced by immunoSEQ multiplex PCR; TCRdb stores in-frame clones only, minus some. The data contain around 200,000 clones, 10% to 15% of them singletons. This sample was included in a study of beta chain features in type 1 diabetes. Study context: Patients and healthy donors were similar in age, gender and cell yields.

Looked up from germline, CDR1 is SGHTA and CDR2 is FQGNSA. The CDR3 consists of 14 residues. The junction had 0 bases not matched to a gene; V was cut back by 1 base and J by 0 bases. Sequenced: central memory CD4+ T cells from blood. The gene calls are TRBV7-2 and TRBJ2-7; 7 bases are shared with TRBD2. This receptor was identified in a woman aged 18-29 years in good health. CDR3 in amino acids: CASSLGGGSYEQYF. The CDR3, as DNA: TGTGCCAGCAGCTTAGGGGGGGGCTCCTACGAGCAGTACTTC.